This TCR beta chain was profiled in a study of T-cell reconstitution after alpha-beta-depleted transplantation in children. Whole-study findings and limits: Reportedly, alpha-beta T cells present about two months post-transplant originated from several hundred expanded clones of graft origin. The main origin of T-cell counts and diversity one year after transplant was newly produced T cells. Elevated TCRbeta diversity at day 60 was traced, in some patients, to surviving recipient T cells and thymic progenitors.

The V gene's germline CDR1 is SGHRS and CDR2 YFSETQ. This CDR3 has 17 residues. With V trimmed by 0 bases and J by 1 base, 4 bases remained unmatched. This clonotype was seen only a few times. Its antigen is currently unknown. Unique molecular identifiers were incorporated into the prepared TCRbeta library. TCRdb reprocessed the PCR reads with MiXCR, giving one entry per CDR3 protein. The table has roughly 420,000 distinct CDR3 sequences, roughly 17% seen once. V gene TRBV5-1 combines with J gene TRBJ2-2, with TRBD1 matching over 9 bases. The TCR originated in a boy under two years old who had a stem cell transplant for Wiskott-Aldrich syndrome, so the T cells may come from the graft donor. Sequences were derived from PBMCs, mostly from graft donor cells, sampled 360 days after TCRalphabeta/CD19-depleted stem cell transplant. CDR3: CASSLEPGQGNTGELFF. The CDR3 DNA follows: TGCGCCAGCAGCTTGGAACCGGGACAGGGGAACACCGGGGAGCTGTTTTTT.